The T cell receptor beta chain under discussion was sequenced for a study of blood T cell repertoires in COVID-19. Across the whole study: Nucleic acid was either cDNA or gDNA, and it came from T cells, B-cell-depleted T cells, or PBMCs.

As handled by the study authors: Quantification of nucleated cells was approximated via reference gene primer amplification. TCRdb's copy holds only in-frame clones and misses some; the assay was immunoSEQ multiplex PCR. V and J calls and clone size come straight from that table; D and trimming were deduced from the DNA. The table shows about 250,000 clones, with around 88% occurring only once. Looked up from germline, CDR1 is MNHEY and CDR2 is SMNVEV (reference sequence). The CDR3 has 14 residues. Unmatched junction bases numbered 1, after V lost 3 bases and J lost 0 bases. This chain connects TRBV27 to TRBJ2-7; TRBD2 agrees at 8 bases. The clonotype originates from a man aged 25 to 40 with acute or convalescent COVID-19. Sequenced: peripheral blood. As DNA, the CDR3 is TGTGCCAGCAGTTTCGGGGGGGCCTCCTACGAGCAGTACTTC. Residues: CASSFGGASYEQYF.